A selection of T cell receptor beta chains follows, all from one sample in a study of shared clonotypes between healthy human individuals. The assay was immunoSEQ multiplex PCR, and TCRdb's table has in-frame clones only and misses some. The repertoire consists of 2 million to 2.5 million clones, with 85% to 95% occurring once and the leading ten covering roughly 0.36%. Sequencing was carried out using naive CD4+ T cells from PBMCs. These receptors all come from a young man in good health. Some clones in this sample may be carry-over from other donors' samples. The conserved cysteine and the conserved F or W are not part of the CDR3 here.

CDR3aa	v_gene	len
ASSLAEESRETQY	TRBV5-4	13
ASSQGTSRTDTQY	TRBV7-2	13
AWTSEYRAGYT	TRBV30	11
ASSVAEGNTIY	TRBV9	11
ASSTDRGRLEQF	TRBV19	12
ASSSGQNTEAF	TRBV2	11
ASSFSRGNEQY	TRBV5-1	11
ASSPGTSRSFLYEQY	TRBV5-4	15
ASTTLDAYDTQY	TRBV25-1	12
ASSSQAGRFGETQY	TRBV28	14
ASSQDWRNSPLH	TRBV4-2	12
ASRTLGGPAEQY	TRBV2	12
ASSTLLAGEYEQY	TRBV19	13
ASSSGGYGYT	TRBV5-1	10
ASSQDPGAGEQY	TRBV4-2	12
ASSRGQGDYNSPLH	TRBV7-2	14
ASSITPLEQY	TRBV5-1	10
ASSYGLASYNEQF	TRBV6-6	13
ASSLHQGKGTEAF	TRBV5-1	13
ASSTTGSYTEAF	TRBV6-1	12
ASSPQGNRYNEQF	TRBV5-1	13